This entry lists 2 T cell receptor beta chains sequenced from one sample in a study of long-term antiretroviral therapy in people with HIV. The assay used was immunoSEQ (version v3.0), run at survey level. Generated by immunoSEQ multiplex PCR, the TCRdb table keeps only in-frame clones and is missing some. The sample records roughly 20,000 clones, under 85% being singletons. The source material was unsorted PBMCs, sampled 2.3 years after starting antiretroviral therapy. The receptors originated from a middle-aged woman with HIV.

This clone was seen only a few times. The V call is TRBV2, the J call TRBJ1-5; D might be TRBD1 (6 bases). Germline V lookup: CDR1 SNHLY, CDR2 FYNNEI. V shed 5 bases and J shed 2 bases, with 16 bases lying between them. The CDR3 covers 16 residues. In DNA, the CDR3 is TGTGCCAGCAGTCAGGAGGGGGAGAGGGGCAATCAGCCCCAGCATTTT. This sequence encodes CASSQEGERGNQPQHF.

The rearrangement uses TRBV19 and TRBJ1-5, with D possibly being TRBD1 (5 bases). This CDR3 has 12 residues. V shed 11 bases and J shed 1 base, with 9 bases lying between them. Germline CDR1 reads LNHDA; CDR2 reads SQIVND (reference sequence). CDR3 sequence: CAGRDSNQPQHF. CDR3 bases: TGTGCCGGCCGGGACAGCAATCAGCCCCAGCATTTT.